Sequencing of this TCR beta chain was carried out in a study of metastatic and nonmetastatic thyroid tumors. Study details: Thyroid patients, malignant and benign, had repertoires compared across blood and tumor or nodule tissue.

This clone was counted at least ten times. Antigen specificity is unknown. Study-wide results and limits: Patients with malignant thyroid tumors reportedly had significantly higher TCR beta diversity than those with benign nodules, in blood and tumor.

How the authors handled the data: A classifier for distant metastasis in papillary thyroid cancer was constructed using CDR3 differences observed across clinicopathological groups. Using MiXCR, TCRdb re-called clones from the PCR reads. The V and J calls shown here were made by TCRdb, not taken from the authors' results. This sample has under 95,000 clones, with roughly an eighth found just once. No patient received treatment before thyroid surgery. The CDR3 has 15 residues. Germline lookup yields CDR1 MDHEN and CDR2 SYDVKM. The V end was cut by 1 base, the J end by 3 bases, with 11 bases between. Sequencing was performed on blood. The chain links TRBV28 to TRBJ2-3; D is perhaps TRBD2 (5 bases). The receptor comes from a female donor with papillary thyroid cancer or a benign thyroid nodule (not recorded which). Some clones in this sample may be carry-over from other donors' samples. The CDR3 bases are TGTGCCAGCAGTTTATCAGTCAGAGGGACAGATACGCAGTATTTT. Encoded protein: CASSLSVRGTDTQYF.